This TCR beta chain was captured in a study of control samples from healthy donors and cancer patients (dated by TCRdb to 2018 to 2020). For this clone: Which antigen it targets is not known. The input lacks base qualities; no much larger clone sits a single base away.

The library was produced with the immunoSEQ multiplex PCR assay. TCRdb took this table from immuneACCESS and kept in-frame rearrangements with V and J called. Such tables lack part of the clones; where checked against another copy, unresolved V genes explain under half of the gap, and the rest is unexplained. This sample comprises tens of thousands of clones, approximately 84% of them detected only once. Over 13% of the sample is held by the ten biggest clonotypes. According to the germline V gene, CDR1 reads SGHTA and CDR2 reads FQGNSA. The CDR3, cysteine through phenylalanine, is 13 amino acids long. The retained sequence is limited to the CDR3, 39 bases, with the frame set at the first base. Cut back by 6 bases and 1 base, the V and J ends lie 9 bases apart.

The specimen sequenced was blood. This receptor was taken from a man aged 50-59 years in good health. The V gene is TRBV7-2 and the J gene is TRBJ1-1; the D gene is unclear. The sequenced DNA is TGTGCCAGCAGATGGGCCGAGAACACTGAAGCTTTCTTT. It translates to CASRWAENTEAFF.